This TCR beta chain was obtained from a study of blood T cell repertoires in COVID-19. Overall study context: Sample material is recorded as cDNA or gDNA derived from T cells, B-cell-depleted T cells, or PBMCs.

Trimming shortened V by 7 bases and J by 2 bases, and 11 bases separated the two germline ends. The V gene's germline CDR1 is WSHSY and CDR2 SAAADI. The CDR3 runs 13 residues. The method was immunoSEQ multiplex PCR; TCRdb's version includes in-frame clones alone and lacks a portion of them. This sample has a few hundred thousand clones; roughly 87% occur once, and the top ten carry about 5.7%. Ages ranged from roughly 18 to 100 years, with residence in about two dozen US areas. This clone occurred a few times. The origin of this receptor is a woman in her thirties or forties who had recovered from COVID-19. The sample comprised PBMCs or T cells enriched from blood (not recorded which). The gene calls are TRBV10-2 and TRBJ1-2; no definite D call. CDR3 bases: TGCGCCAGCAAGCCGGGAGGGAACTATGGCTACACCTTC. Translating gives CASKPGGNYGYTF.